The T cell receptor beta chain under discussion was sequenced for a study of blood T cells in healthy people across ages. Primers used in a second PCR of roughly 7 to 12 cycles were a sample-barcoded 5' primer and a J-beta primer mix. TCRdb re-called the 5' RACE reads with MiXCR, one entry per CDR3 protein. The table shows roughly 2 million distinct CDR3 sequences, with around half occurring only once. RNA extraction gave at least 5.5 micrograms of total RNA per sample. This clonotype was detected a few times. Sequenced material: blood. The receptor's source is a middle-aged woman in good health.

The CDR3 sequence is CASSLSRDRDYEQYF. In nucleotides, the CDR3 is TGTGCCAGCAGCCTAAGCCGGGACAGGGACTACGAGCAGTACTTC. The J gene is TRBJ2-7, the V gene TRBV11-2, with TRBD1 matching 9 bases. The germline V gene encodes CDR1 SGHAT and CDR2 FQNNGV. The CDR3 runs to 15 residues. V shed 5 bases, J shed 3 bases, and the junction held 8 bases outside the gene matches.